Below are 31 T cell receptor beta chains sequenced from a single sample in a study of T-cell reconstitution after alpha-beta-depleted transplantation in children. Unique molecular identifiers featured in how the TCRbeta library was prepared. TCRdb independently ran MiXCR on the PCR reads; one entry per CDR3 protein. The sample consists of roughly 350,000 distinct CDR3 sequences, around 15% of them appearing once. This specimen was PBMCs, mostly from graft donor cells, taken 360 days after TCRalphabeta/CD19-depleted stem cell transplant. These receptors were collected from a male patient aged 2 to 10 who had a stem cell transplant for acute lymphoblastic leukemia, so the T cells may come from the graft donor.

The rearrangement links TRBV5-1 to TRBJ2-7; perhaps TRBD2 as D (5 bases). The CDR3 consists of 13 residues. V was trimmed by 1 base and J by 3 bases, leaving 8 bases between them. The germline V gene encodes CDR1 SGHRS and CDR2 YFSETQ. The CDR3 DNA is TGCGCCAGCAGCTTGAGCGGCAACTACGAGCAGTACTTC. It translates to CASSLSGNYEQYF.

The chain couples TRBV29-1 to TRBJ2-2; 12 bases are shared with TRBD1. CDR3 length equals 15 residues. Losses at the gene ends were 7 bases for V and 6 bases for J; bases not matched to a gene: 9. CDR1 is SQVTM, CDR2 ANQGSEA, per germline. The chain's CDR3 is CSAAGTGGAAGELFF. The CDR3 DNA follows: TGCAGCGCTGCCGGGACAGGGGGCGCGGCCGGGGAGCTGTTTTTT.

The chain couples TRBV4-3 to TRBJ2-2; the D gene is possibly TRBD1 (6 bases). The V and J ends lost 0 bases and 7 bases respectively, with 12 bases between them. Germline V gene sequence: CDR1 LGHNA, CDR2 YSLEER. CDR3 length: 15 residues. DNA for the CDR3: TGCGCCAGCAGCCAAGACCGACAGGTGGTCGGGGAGCTGTTTTTT. It translates to CASSQDRQVVGELFF.

The rearrangement joins TRBV4-3 to TRBJ2-3; D is unresolved. CDR3 size: 16 residues. Between the trimmed V and J ends, which lost 4 bases and 1 base, there was a span of 15 bases. Germline CDR1 LGHNA, CDR2 YSLEER. CDR3 region: CASSPLRTLCTDTQYF. For the CDR3, the DNA is TGCGCCAGCAGCCCTTTGCGCACCCTGTGCACAGATACGCAGTATTTT.

This clonotype was recorded a few times. The chain recombines TRBV7-8 with TRBJ2-3; 8 bases line up with TRBD2. V was pared by 7 bases and J by 2 bases, with 14 bases of the junction left unmatched. CDR3 length equals 17 residues. CDR1 is SGHVS, CDR2 FQNEAQ, per germline. CDR3 residues: CASMGLRREEATDTQYF. The CDR3 DNA reads TGTGCCAGCATGGGGTTAAGGCGGGAGGAGGCCACAGATACGCAGTATTTT.

This clonotype was picked up a small number of times. The V call is TRBV4-3, the J call TRBJ2-7; D remains ambiguous. V lost 0 bases to trimming and J lost 5 bases, with 11 bases between them. Per germline, CDR1 LGHNA and CDR2 YSLEER. The CDR3 has 14 residues. The CDR3 is CASSQERTYHEQYF. In DNA, the CDR3 is TGCGCCAGCAGCCAAGAGCGGACCTATCACGAGCAGTACTTC.

This clonotype was observed a handful of times. V gene TRBV4-2 combines with J gene TRBJ2-7, with D possibly TRBD2 on 5 matching bases. This CDR3 spans 13 amino acids. V was pared by 0 bases and J by 7 bases, with 10 bases between. Germline CDR1 LGHNA, CDR2 YNFKEQ. CDR3 region: CASSQDGRLEQYF. For the CDR3, the DNA is TGTGCCAGCAGCCAAGATGGTAGACTAGAGCAGTACTTC.

This clonotype was detected ten times or more. The chain couples TRBV29-1 to TRBJ2-1, with unresolved D. Deletions cut 0 bases from V and 8 bases from J, with 8 bases between. CDR1 and CDR2 from the germline V gene are SQVTM and ANQGSEA. This CDR3 spans 12 amino acids. CDR3 loop: CSVEDLIDEQFF. The CDR3, as DNA: TGCAGCGTTGAAGATCTTATAGATGAGCAGTTCTTC.

This clonotype was counted a few times. This chain uses TRBV5-4 with TRBJ2-7, with 7 bases identical to TRBD1. The CDR3 consists of 15 residues. Germline CDR1 SGHNT, CDR2 YYREEE (reference sequence). V shed 4 bases and J 2 bases; nucleotides not matched to a gene: 9. CDR3 in DNA: TGTGCCAGCAGCCAATCCGGGACAGTTCCCTACGAGCAGTACTTC. Its translation is CASSQSGTVPYEQYF.

The chain has TRBV6-5 and TRBJ2-1; D gene unclear. Germline V gives CDR1 MNHEY, CDR2 SVGAGI. The CDR3 loop spans 14 amino acids. V lost 0 bases and J lost 8, with 11 bases in between. In DNA form, the CDR3 reads TGTGCCAGCAGTTACTCCCATCCCTTGGATGAGCAGTTCTTC. Its translation is CASSYSHPLDEQFF.

The chain is built from TRBV4-3 and TRBJ2-5; 9 nucleotides agree with TRBD1. The CDR3 has 16 residues. V lost 0 bases, J lost 4 bases, and 6 bases stayed unmatched. From germline, CDR1 is LGHNA and CDR2 YSLEER. CDR3 residues: CASSQDRDRDRETQYF. CDR3 DNA: TGCGCCAGCAGCCAAGATAGGGACAGGGATCGAGAGACCCAGTACTTC.

V usage is TRBV7-3 and J usage is TRBJ2-7, with D possibly TRBD2 on 6 matching bases. CDR1 is SGHTA and CDR2 is FQGTGA in the germline V gene. The germline V and J ends were trimmed by 5 bases and 5 bases, with 16 bases remaining between them. This CDR3 comprises 14 residues. The CDR3 is CASSQREEGNEQYF. In nucleotides, the CDR3 is TGTGCCAGCAGCCAAAGGGAGGAGGGTAACGAGCAGTACTTC.

This clonotype has at least ten counts. The chain uses TRBV7-9 and TRBJ2-5; 15 nucleotides agree with TRBD2. The CDR3 covers 16 residues. With V trimmed by 5 bases and J by 4 bases, 5 bases remained unmatched. Germline CDR1 reads SEHNR; CDR2 reads FQNEAQ (reference sequence). The CDR3 DNA is TGTGCCAGCAGCCAGGGACTAGCGGGAGGAGGAGAGACCCAGTACTTC. The encoded protein is CASSQGLAGGGETQYF.

The chain couples TRBV9 to TRBJ2-3; 9 positions agree with TRBD2. The junction had 15 bases not matched to a gene; V was cut back by 0 bases and J by 4 bases. The CDR3 length is 19 residues. CDR1 and CDR2 (germline): SGDLS, YYNGEE. The CDR3 nucleotides read TGTGCCAGCAGCGTAGGGGCAGAGGGGCACCAGCGGGAGGCAGATACGCAGTATTTT. Translation: CASSVGAEGHQREADTQYF.

This clonotype was detected a few times. This chain links TRBV20-1 with TRBJ2-1; 10 bases map to TRBD2. J gave up 4 bases and V 6 bases, and 12 bases lay outside the gene matches. The germline gives CDR1 DFQATT, CDR2 SNEGSKA (reference sequence). This CDR3 has 16 amino acids. The CDR3 DNA reads TGCAGTGCCCACAACCCTAGCGGGAGAGGTTACAATGAGCAGTTCTTC. Its protein is CSAHNPSGRGYNEQFF.

This clonotype occurred many times. The chain is built from TRBV5-1 and TRBJ2-3; 7 bases map to TRBD1. The CDR3 runs 14 residues. Trimming at V came to 2 bases and at J to 3 bases, leaving 3 bases not matched to a gene. The germline V gene has CDR1 SGHRS and CDR2 YFSETQ. The CDR3 here is CASSFGQETDTQYF. CDR3 in DNA: TGCGCCAGCAGCTTCGGACAGGAGACAGATACGCAGTATTTT.

The chain employs TRBV5-6 and TRBJ2-7, with a weak D call TRBD2 (6 bases). Trimming removed 0 bases from V and 1 base from J, with 14 bases in between. The length of the CDR3 is 16 residues. Germline V lookup: CDR1 SGHDT, CDR2 YYEEEE. In DNA form, the CDR3 reads TGTGCCAGCAGCTTGGGCCGGGACGGAGGGTCCTACGAGCAGTACTTC. This translates into CASSLGRDGGSYEQYF.

This clonotype was seen ten or more times. The chain has TRBV24-1 and TRBJ2-1; 10 bases are shared with TRBD2. The CDR3 is 19 residues long. With 0 bases clipped from V and 8 bases from J, the junction kept 15 bases outside the gene matches. Germline CDR1 reads KGHDR; CDR2 reads SFDVKD. CDR3 bases: TGTGCCACCAGTGATTTGCAAGGGCCGGGACTAGCGAAGATCGATGAGCAGTTCTTC. It specifies CATSDLQGPGLAKIDEQFF.

V and J are TRBV5-6 and TRBJ2-5; 9 bases align to TRBD2. The germline V gene has CDR1 SGHDT and CDR2 YYEEEE. Unmatched junction bases numbered 11, after V lost 0 bases and J lost 2 bases. The CDR3 length is 18 residues. This CDR3 reads CASSLAPGALAGQETQYF. Written as DNA, the CDR3 is TGTGCCAGCAGCTTGGCCCCTGGGGCTCTAGCGGGACAAGAGACCCAGTACTTC. Filled out from reference TRBV5-6 and TRBJ2-5, the complete variable domain reads DAGVTQSPTHLIKTRGQQVTLRCSPKSGHDTVSWYQQALGQGPQFIFQYYEEEERQRGNFPDRFSGHQFPNYSSELNVNALLLGDSALYLCASSLAPGALAGQETQYFGPGTRLLVL.

In the case of this clonotype: At one boundary the junction diverges from the germline segment, which might be a read error. The chain links TRBV7-2 to TRBJ1-2, with TRBD1 matching 7 bases. Looked up from germline, CDR1 is SGHTA and CDR2 is FQGNSA. This CDR3 is 15 amino acids long. The DNA of the CDR3 is TGTGCCAGCACCTTAGTCATTAACAGGGGCTATGGCTACACCTTC. It encodes CASTLVINRGYGYTF. Together with reference TRBV7-2 and TRBJ1-2, the CDR3 gives the full variable domain: GAGVSQSPSNKVTEKGKDVELRCDPISGHTALYWYRQSLGQGLEFLIYFQGNSAPDKSGLPSDRFSAERTGGSVSTLTIQRTQQEDSAVYLCASTLVINRGYGYTFGSGTRLTVV.

A few counts support this clonotype. This sequence joins TRBV28 and TRBJ2-1; 8 nucleotides align to TRBD2. Germline V lookup: CDR1 MDHEN, CDR2 SYDVKM. The CDR3 spans 15 residues. V dropped 3 bases and J dropped 3; count of bases not matched to a gene: 4. CDR3 residues: CASSFFSGNYNEQFF. The CDR3 DNA reads as TGTGCCAGCAGTTTCTTTAGCGGGAACTACAATGAGCAGTTCTTC.

This clonotype was seen repeatedly, ten times or more. The chain is built from TRBV10-1 and TRBJ2-3, with D tentatively TRBD1 or TRBD2 (5 bases each). Germline V gene lookup returns CDR1 WNHNN and CDR2 SYGVQD (reference sequence). With 1 base removed from V and 7 bases from J, the gap between germline ends came to 15 bases. The CDR3 totals 15 residues. CDR3 in DNA: TGCGCCAGCAGTGAGTGGGGACGCAGGGAAAATACGCAGTATTTT. Translating gives CASSEWGRRENTQYF.

This clonotype showed up just a few times. The chain carries TRBV28 and TRBJ2-1, with 9 bases that match TRBD1. J was trimmed by 7 bases and V by 2 bases; bases with no gene match: 6. Germline CDR1 MDHEN, CDR2 SYDVKM. The CDR3 spans 15 residues. The DNA of the CDR3 is TGTGCCAGCAGTTTAGGGGGACAGGGAAGGAATGAGCAGTTCTTC. It is translated as CASSLGGQGRNEQFF.

This clonotype was detected ten times or more. V gene TRBV28 combines with J gene TRBJ1-5; 9 bases match TRBD1. V trimming: 5 bases; J trimming: 4 bases; junction bases outside the gene matches: 9. Germline V gene sequence: CDR1 MDHEN, CDR2 SYDVKM. The CDR3 loop spans 16 amino acids. In nucleotides, the CDR3 is TGTGCCAGCAGTCCCGGACAGGGGCTCGGTAATCAGCCCCAGCATTTT. It codes for CASSPGQGLGNQPQHF.

This clonotype has a handful of counts. V gene TRBV25-1 combines with J gene TRBJ2-7, with 10 bases identical to TRBD1. The CDR3 totals 16 residues. Losses at the gene ends were 5 bases for V and 3 bases for J; bases not matched to a gene: 10. From germline, CDR1 is MGHDK and CDR2 SYGVNS. The CDR3 nucleotides are TGTGCCAGCAGTCCTGGCCGGGACAGGGGTAACTACGAGCAGTACTTC. It translates to CASSPGRDRGNYEQYF.

Ten or more counts support this clonotype. The rearrangement uses TRBV5-1 and TRBJ1-2; D is unresolved. The germline V and J ends were trimmed by 0 bases and 2 bases, with 8 bases remaining between them. CDR1 SGHRS and CDR2 YFSETQ come from the germline V gene. This CDR3 is built from 14 residues. CDR3 nucleotide sequence: TGCGCCAGCAGCTTGGTTGTAAGCAACTATGGCTACACCTTC. Translated: CASSLVVSNYGYTF.

This clonotype was detected a few times. The rearrangement uses TRBV4-3 and TRBJ2-1; D possibly corresponds to TRBD2 (6 bases). This CDR3 has 15 amino acids. Trimming removed 1 base at V and 10 bases at J, with 17 bases between. Germline-derived CDR1 and CDR2 are LGHNA and YSLEER. This CDR3 reads CASSQASGLFEEQFF. The CDR3 region has the DNA TGCGCCAGCAGCCAAGCCAGCGGGCTCTTCGAGGAGCAGTTCTTC.

The chain recombines TRBV5-1 with TRBJ2-7; D uncertain. Germline lookup yields CDR1 SGHRS and CDR2 YFSETQ. V lost 4 bases and J 3 bases, leaving 14 bases between the germline ends. The CDR3 totals 14 residues. The CDR3 reads CASSPLSHIYEQYF. CDR3 in DNA: TGCGCCAGCAGCCCACTCTCACACATCTACGAGCAGTACTTC.

The CDR3 coding sequence is TGCGCCAGCAGCCAAGATTCAGGGAACGAGCAGTACTTC. As protein: CASSQDSGNEQYF. The rearrangement uses TRBV4-3 and TRBJ2-7; a weak D match, TRBD1 (5 bases). CDR3 length equals 13 residues. V was clipped by 0 bases and J by 5 bases, with 8 bases between them. Germline lookup yields CDR1 LGHNA and CDR2 YSLEER.

This clonotype showed up just a few times. This CDR3 reads CSASRVNTGQETQYF. The CDR3 DNA reads as TGCAGTGCTAGTCGCGTAAATACCGGACAAGAGACCCAGTACTTC. The rearrangement joins TRBV20-1 to TRBJ2-5; D unclear. Deletions cut 3 bases from V and 2 bases from J, with 16 bases between. The length of the CDR3 is 15 residues. Germline V gene data show CDR1 as DFQATT and CDR2 as SNEGSKA (reference sequence).

In the case of this clonotype: Given the absence of the conserved phenylalanine or tryptophan at the CDR3 end, a read error is likely. V gene TRBV15 combines with J gene TRBJ2-7; tentative D call: TRBD1 (5 bases). The CDR3 covers 13 residues. The V and J ends lost 0 bases and 9 bases respectively, with 12 bases between them. CDR1 and CDR2 from the germline V gene are LNHNV and YYDKDF (reference sequence). The CDR3: CATSRDSVGPQYY. The CDR3 DNA reads TGTGCCACCAGCAGAGACTCAGTGGGGCCGCAGTACTAC.